The 15 T cell receptor beta chains below were found in one sample sequenced in a study of blood T cell repertoires in COVID-19. TCRdb keeps only in-frame clones here, not all; method: immunoSEQ multiplex PCR. Here the sample spans 250,000 to 300,000 clones, more than 70% being singletons. The specimen was peripheral blood. The receptor source for this set is a man of 80 years or more with acute or convalescent COVID-19.

The rearrangement links TRBV5-4 to TRBJ2-5; the match to TRBD1 covers 7 bases. Germline values: CDR1 SGHNT, CDR2 YYREEE (reference sequence). The CDR3 covers 15 residues. Unmatched junction bases numbered 5, after V lost 0 bases and J lost 3 bases. The DNA of the CDR3 is TGTGCCAGCAGCTTGGAGTACAGGGGTGAAGAGACCCAGTACTTC. Protein product: CASSLEYRGEETQYF.

V is TRBV18 and J is TRBJ1-1, with 7 bases aligning to TRBD1. Trimming cost V 3 bases and J 3 bases; bases outside gene matches: 1. This CDR3 region has 13 residues. Germline V lookup: CDR1 KGHSH, CDR2 LQKENI. CDR3 amino acids: CASSPDRDTEAFF. CDR3 nucleotides: TGTGCCAGCTCACCTGACAGGGACACTGAAGCTTTCTTT.

This clone was counted only a few times. The chain carries TRBV4-1 and TRBJ2-2; TRBD2 is a possible D gene (6 bases). The CDR3 totals 17 residues. Germline assignment: CDR1 MGHRA and CDR2 YSYEKL. Trimming pared 1 base from V and 6 bases from J, leaving 18 bases between. In DNA, the CDR3 is TGCGCCAGCAGCCAAGTCGTGTGGGGGGTGGGTCCCGGGGAGCTGTTTTTT. This translates into CASSQVVWGVGPGELFF.

This chain uses TRBV2 with TRBJ1-2, with D perhaps TRBD1 (5 bases). Trimming shortened V by 4 bases and J by 0 bases, and 12 bases separated the two germline ends. Per germline, CDR1 SNHLY and CDR2 FYNNEI. This CDR3 is built from 15 residues. In DNA, the CDR3 is TGTGCCAGCAGTGCATCGACAGCCTCTAACTATGGCTACACCTTC. Translating gives CASSASTASNYGYTF.

This clone was observed once. This sequence joins TRBV5-4 and TRBJ2-6, with D possibly matching TRBD1 (6 bases). Per the germline V gene, CDR1 is SGHNT and CDR2 is YYREEE (reference sequence). Trimming left V 2 bases short and J 0 bases short, with 9 bases between. The CDR3 runs to 16 residues. The CDR3 DNA sequence: TGTGCCAGCAGCTTATTGACAGGCTCTGGGGCCAACGTCCTGACTTTC. Protein product: CASSLLTGSGANVLTF.

On this clone itself: Different DNA sequences within this sample yield the same CDR3. The genes are TRBV5-1 and TRBJ2-5; D uncertain. The V gene lost 0 bases and the J gene lost 3 bases, with 6 bases spanning the gap. This CDR3 comprises 13 residues. Germline V CDR1 and CDR2: SGHRS, YFSETQ. CDR3 nucleotides: TGCGCCAGCAGCTTGGTAGCAGAAGAGACCCAGTACTTC. Translated, it gives CASSLVAEETQYF.

The chain combines TRBV5-1 with TRBJ2-2; 9 bases fit TRBD2. Germline CDR1 is SGHRS and CDR2 is YFSETQ. After removal of 2 bases from V and 5 bases from J, the junction contained 7 bases not matched to a gene. CDR3 length equals 16 residues. The CDR3 spells CASSLFVSGGTGELFF. CDR3 sequence (DNA): TGCGCCAGCAGCTTATTTGTCAGCGGGGGGACCGGGGAGCTGTTTTTT.

This chain uses TRBV4-1 with TRBJ2-7, with TRBD2 matching over 10 bases. J was trimmed by 3 bases and V by 3 bases; bases with no gene match: 8. There are 16 residues in the CDR3. Germline V gene data show CDR1 as MGHRA and CDR2 as YSYEKL. CDR3 region: CASSQPSGLADYEQYF. CDR3 nucleotides: TGCGCCAGCAGCCAGCCCTCCGGACTAGCGGACTACGAGCAGTACTTC.

The V call is TRBV2, the J call TRBJ2-5; TRBD1 agrees at 8 bases. Trimming at V came to 3 bases and at J to 5 bases, leaving 8 bases not matched to a gene. Germline lookup yields CDR1 SNHLY and CDR2 FYNNEI. The CDR3 has 15 residues. The CDR3 here is CASSDGAGGDETQYF. DNA of the CDR3: TGTGCCAGCAGTGATGGGGCAGGGGGCGACGAGACCCAGTACTTC. Full variable domain (outside the CDR3, taken from reference TRBV2 and TRBJ2-5): EPEVTQTPSHQVTQMGQEVILRCVPISNHLYFYWYRQILGQKVEFLVSFYNNEISEKSEIFDDQFSVERPDGSNFTLKIRSTKLEDSAMYFCASSDGAGGDETQYFGPGTRLLVL.

The V and J genes are TRBV6-7 and TRBJ1-1; D is possibly TRBD1 (5 bases). TRBV6-7 qualifies as an ORF whose function is uncertain. The CDR3 consists of 14 residues. The V and J ends lost 4 bases and 6 bases respectively, with 15 bases between them. CDR3 sequence (DNA): TGTGCCAGCAGTTTAAGGGGTACCGGCGCTGAAGCTTTCTTT. The encoded protein is CASSLRGTGAEAFF.

The V and J genes are TRBV11-1 and TRBJ2-2; D ambiguous. The germline V gene encodes CDR1 SGHAT and CDR2 FQDESV (reference sequence). This CDR3 has 13 amino acids. With 4 bases removed from V and 6 bases from J, the gap between germline ends came to 9 bases. CDR3 region: CASSWVGAGELFF. The CDR3 bases are TGTGCCAGCAGCTGGGTGGGCGCCGGGGAGCTGTTTTTT.

This clone came up once. This chain connects TRBV2 to TRBJ2-7; D is unresolved. V lost 1 base to trimming and J lost 7 bases, with 8 bases between them. The CDR3 has 12 residues. CDR1 and CDR2 (germline): SNHLY, FYNNEI. CDR3 sequence reads: CASSEVLREQYF. In DNA form, the CDR3 reads TGTGCCAGCAGTGAAGTCCTACGAGAGCAGTACTTC.

Many counts were recorded for this clone. The chain carries TRBV3-1 (or the pseudogene TRBV3-2) and TRBJ1-1; TRBD1 is a possible D gene (6 bases). There are 14 residues in the CDR3. The germline CDR1 and CDR2 sequences are LGHDT and YNNKEL (reference sequence). The V and J ends lost 3 bases and 1 base respectively, with 9 bases between them. The CDR3 nucleotides are TGTGCCAGCAGCCAGTTGGGGGCGAACACTGAAGCTTTCTTT. This encodes CASSQLGANTEAFF.

The rearrangement joins TRBV9 to TRBJ2-5; 7 bases are a match to TRBD2. The J segment lost 5 bases and the V segment lost 7 bases, leaving 8 bases of the junction unmatched. The V gene's germline CDR1 is SGDLS and CDR2 YYNGEE. The CDR3 spans 13 residues. The CDR3 coding sequence is TGTGCCAGCTCTCCTAGCGGAGGGGAGACCCAGTACTTC. It translates to CASSPSGGETQYF.

CDR3 nucleotide sequence: TGTGCCACCAGTGATTTTGGGGCGGGCACAGATACGCAGTATTTT. Its translation: CATSDFGAGTDTQYF. This chain joins TRBV24-1 and TRBJ2-3, with a possible D match to TRBD1 (5 bases). CDR1 is KGHDR, CDR2 SFDVKD, per germline. V lost 1 base and J 1 base, leaving 8 bases between the germline ends. The CDR3 has 15 amino acids.